The 26 T cell receptor beta chains listed next were all sequenced from one sample in a study of blood T cells in healthy people across ages. A J-beta primer mix and a sample-barcoded 5' primer were used in a second PCR of about 7 to 12 cycles. TCRdb passed the 5' RACE reads through MiXCR, listing each CDR3 protein once. The sample carries fewer than 2,000,000 distinct CDR3 sequences, approximately 32% recorded once. Sequenced material: blood. These receptor sequences come from a woman in her twenties or thirties in good health.

The V gene is TRBV27, the J gene TRBJ2-5; D may be TRBD2 (6 bases). Germline V gene lookup returns CDR1 MNHEY and CDR2 SMNVEV (reference sequence). This CDR3 contains 14 residues. The V end lost 6 bases, the J end lost 4 bases, and 15 bases lay between the germline ends. The CDR3 loop reads CASRRLAGPETQYF. The CDR3 DNA reads TGTGCCAGCAGGCGCCTGGCGGGACCAGAGACCCAGTACTTC.

There are a few counts of this clonotype. The V gene is TRBV20-1, the J gene TRBJ1-5; 7 bases are shared with TRBD1. The CDR3 totals 14 residues. In germline, CDR1 is DFQATT, CDR2 SNEGSKA (reference sequence). V lost 4 bases and J lost 4; bases outside the gene matches: 7. In DNA, the CDR3 is TGCAGTGCTAAGAGGGACAGTGATAATCAGCCCCAGCATTTT. Protein: CSAKRDSDNQPQHF.

The rearrangement links TRBV7-9 to TRBJ1-2; no reliable D call. Per the germline V gene, CDR1 is SEHNR and CDR2 is FQNEAQ (reference sequence). V was pared by 3 bases and J by 8 bases, with 13 bases between. This CDR3 spans 13 amino acids. This chain's CDR3 is CASSFENPSGYTF. The CDR3 DNA reads as TGTGCCAGCAGCTTTGAAAATCCGAGCGGCTACACCTTC.

The V gene is TRBV2, the J gene TRBJ2-1; D gene ambiguous. With 3 bases removed from V and 8 bases from J, the gap between germline ends came to 5 bases. The V gene's germline CDR1 is SNHLY and CDR2 FYNNEI. The CDR3 sequence is 11 residues long. The CDR3 nucleotides read TGTGCCAGCAGTGATAACTATGAGCAGTTCTTC. Translating it yields CASSDNYEQFF.

This clonotype was detected many times. The rearrangement links TRBV20-1 to TRBJ2-3; no clear D. The CDR3 spans 10 residues. CDR1 is DFQATT and CDR2 is SNEGSKA in the germline V gene (reference sequence). With 6 bases removed from V and 5 bases from J, the gap between germline ends came to 6 bases. The CDR3 region is CSASIDTQYF. The DNA for the CDR3 is TGCAGTGCGAGTATAGATACGCAGTATTTT.

V usage is TRBV20-1 and J usage is TRBJ2-3; 8 bases fit TRBD2. J lost 4 bases, V lost 3 bases, and 9 bases had no gene match. The CDR3 runs 15 residues. The germline V gene encodes CDR1 DFQATT and CDR2 SNEGSKA (reference sequence). This CDR3 reads CSARASTSAPDTQYF. For the CDR3, the DNA is TGCAGTGCTAGGGCGTCGACTAGCGCTCCAGATACGCAGTATTTT.

Ten or more counts support this clonotype. This sequence joins TRBV13 and TRBJ2-7; 9 bases are shared with TRBD1. The CDR3 sequence is 14 residues long. CDR1 and CDR2 from the germline V gene are PRHDT and FYEKMQ (reference sequence). V dropped 5 bases and J dropped 5; count of bases not matched to a gene: 7. CDR3 loop: CASSVRDRVHEQYF. CDR3 coding DNA: TGTGCCAGCAGCGTCCGGGACAGGGTACACGAGCAGTACTTC.

V usage is TRBV18 and J usage is TRBJ2-7; TRBD1 is a possible D gene (6 bases). This CDR3 is 14 amino acids long. CDR1 is KGHSH and CDR2 is LQKENI in the germline V gene. Between the trimmed V and J ends, which lost 2 bases and 2 bases, there was a span of 10 bases. In DNA form, the CDR3 reads TGTGCCAGCTCACCAATCACAGGGACCTACGAGCAGTACTTC. This sequence encodes CASSPITGTYEQYF.

This clonotype was counted between two and nine times. The chain carries TRBV20-1 and TRBJ1-1; TRBD1 might be the D (6 bases). This CDR3 region has 11 residues. V lost 3 bases and J 12 bases, leaving 14 bases between the germline ends. Germline values: CDR1 DFQATT, CDR2 SNEGSKA (reference sequence). Here the CDR3 DNA reads TGCAGTGCTAGCGGGCCAGGGGCAACTTTCTTT. Translated: CSASGPGATFF.

The count of this clonotype is one. This chain joins TRBV20-1 and TRBJ2-5; 8 bases are shared with TRBD1. The CDR3 loop spans 14 amino acids. V gave up 5 bases and J gave up 13 bases; unmatched junction bases: 18. Germline CDR1 is DFQATT and CDR2 is SNEGSKA (reference sequence). The CDR3 loop reads CSAQGARSFYERYF. CDR3 in DNA: TGCAGTGCTCAGGGGGCGCGGAGTTTCTACGAGCGGTACTTC.

The chain uses TRBV4-2 and TRBJ2-5; weak D call: TRBD2 (5 bases). Germline V gene lookup returns CDR1 LGHNA and CDR2 YNFKEQ. V gave up 4 bases and J gave up 5 bases, with 17 bases separating them. The CDR3 totals 15 residues. The CDR3 DNA sequence: TGTGCCAGCAGCCCCCAGAACGGGAACGGGGAGACCCAGTACTTC. It translates to CASSPQNGNGETQYF.

The chain links TRBV20-1 to TRBJ2-3; no firm D call. This CDR3 has 15 residues. V was trimmed by 5 bases and J by 2 bases, leaving 17 bases between them. Germline CDR1 is DFQATT and CDR2 is SNEGSKA (reference sequence). CDR3 residues: CSARQWSKNTDTQYF. The CDR3 DNA is TGCAGTGCTCGTCAGTGGAGCAAGAACACAGATACGCAGTATTTT.

This clonotype has only a few counts. The rearrangement links TRBV13 to TRBJ2-3; 10 bases match TRBD2. The germline V gene encodes CDR1 PRHDT and CDR2 FYEKMQ (reference sequence). The CDR3 has 17 amino acids. V shed 1 base and J 2 bases; nucleotides not matched to a gene: 6. The CDR3 nucleotides read TGTGCCAGCAGCTTAGCTCGGCTAGCGGGGGACACAGATACGCAGTATTTT. Translating it yields CASSLARLAGDTDTQYF.

This clonotype was seen repeatedly, ten times or more. The chain is built from TRBV9 and TRBJ2-7; D might be TRBD2 (7 bases). The germline V and J ends were trimmed by 4 bases and 7 bases, with 9 bases remaining between them. The CDR3 spans 11 residues. Germline values: CDR1 SGDLS, CDR2 YYNGEE. The CDR3 protein is CASSKGGEQYF. CDR3 DNA sequence: TGTGCCAGCAGCAAGGGGGGGGAGCAGTACTTC.

This chain links TRBV15 with TRBJ2-2, with 8 nucleotides matching TRBD2. The J segment lost 0 bases and the V segment lost 3 bases, leaving 3 bases of the junction unmatched. This CDR3 contains 16 residues. From germline, CDR1 is LNHNV and CDR2 YYDKDF (reference sequence). CDR3 region: CATSRGAGANTGELFF. CDR3 bases: TGTGCCACCAGCAGGGGAGCGGGGGCGAACACCGGGGAGCTGTTTTTT.

The chain combines TRBV27 with TRBJ2-6, with unresolved D. Trimming shortened V by 7 bases and J by 0 bases, and 28 bases separated the two germline ends. The CDR3 consists of 21 residues. CDR1 is MNHEY and CDR2 is SMNVEV in the germline V gene (reference sequence). Written as DNA, the CDR3 is TGTGCCAGCACCGAACGGTTGCCCGAACTAACAACCTACTCTGGGGCCAACGTCCTGACTTTC. This sequence encodes CASTERLPELTTYSGANVLTF.

There are many counts of this clonotype. The J gene is TRBJ2-3, the V gene TRBV7-3; maybe TRBD2 (6 bases). This CDR3 contains 15 residues. Trimming cost V 5 bases and J 2 bases, with 14 bases left between them. Germline V lookup: CDR1 SGHTA, CDR2 FQGTGA. The CDR3 spells CASSPDGGSTDTQYF. CDR3 sequence (DNA): TGTGCCAGCAGCCCCGACGGGGGTTCCACAGATACGCAGTATTTT.

The V gene is TRBV27, the J gene TRBJ2-5; 7 nucleotides match TRBD1. The CDR3 covers 13 residues. Losses at the gene ends were 5 bases for V and 11 bases for J; bases not matched to a gene: 11. CDR1 MNHEY and CDR2 SMNVEV come from the germline V gene (reference sequence). The CDR3: CASSSGTVNEQYF. The CDR3 DNA reads as TGTGCCAGCAGTAGTGGGACAGTTAATGAGCAGTACTTC.

J is TRBJ1-1 and V is TRBV5-1, with D perhaps TRBD1 (6 bases). Germline CDR1 is SGHRS and CDR2 is YFSETQ. This CDR3 comprises 16 residues. Trimming left V 0 bases short and J 3 bases short, with 15 bases between. CDR3 bases: TGCGCCAGCAGCTTGGTTATGGCGGGGGCGGACACTGAAGCTTTCTTT. Protein: CASSLVMAGADTEAFF.

The genes are TRBV28 and TRBJ2-3; 7 positions agree with TRBD1. The CDR3 is made up of 15 amino acids. Germline CDR1 is MDHEN and CDR2 is SYDVKM. V was pared by 5 bases and J by 4 bases, with 9 bases of the junction left unmatched. The CDR3 spells CASSPPRQGADTQYF. As DNA, the CDR3 is TGTGCCAGCAGTCCGCCCCGACAGGGTGCAGATACGCAGTATTTT.

The gene calls are TRBV27 and TRBJ2-3; D is possibly TRBD2 (5 bases). Germline values: CDR1 MNHEY, CDR2 SMNVEV (reference sequence). The germline V and J ends were trimmed by 2 bases and 8 bases, with 23 bases remaining between them. The CDR3 loop spans 17 amino acids. This CDR3 reads CASSLRSHQAAISTQYF. The CDR3 DNA reads as TGTGCCAGCAGTTTAAGGTCCCATCAAGCGGCTATCTCTACGCAGTATTTT.

This clonotype was seen a handful of times. V and J are TRBV30 and TRBJ2-7; TRBD2 aligns across 14 bases. Germline CDR1 GTSNPN, CDR2 SVGIG (reference sequence). Trimming removed 1 base from V and 3 bases from J; junction bases left unmatched: 5. The CDR3 spans 16 residues. CDR3 in amino acids: CAWSAGLAGEGYEQYF. The CDR3 DNA reads as TGTGCCTGGAGTGCGGGACTAGCGGGGGAAGGCTACGAGCAGTACTTC.

As for this clonotype: At one end, the junction sequence differs from germline, possibly due to a read error. This chain connects TRBV24-1 to TRBJ2-3; D is perhaps TRBD2 (6 bases). Germline CDR1 KGHDR, CDR2 SFDVKD. The CDR3 totals 16 residues. CDR3 residues: CATSDSTVTSIDTQYF. CDR3 nucleotides: TGTGCCACCAGTGATTCAACCGTAACTAGCATAGATACGCAGTATTTT.

This rearrangement joins TRBV12-3 or TRBV12-4 to TRBJ1-1; D is unclear. Trimming removed 3 bases at V and 3 bases at J, with 8 bases between. There are 13 residues in the CDR3. The CDR3 here is CASSFNGDTEAFF. In DNA, the CDR3 is TGTGCCAGCAGTTTCAATGGGGACACTGAAGCTTTCTTT.

V and J are TRBV4-1 and TRBJ2-5; the match to TRBD1 covers 8 bases. From germline, CDR1 is MGHRA and CDR2 YSYEKL. The ends lost 6 bases at V and 11 bases at J; junction bases unmatched: 17. The CDR3 is made up of 15 amino acids. The CDR3 reads CASRQPGGTHNEQYF. The CDR3 region has the DNA TGCGCCAGCAGGCAACCAGGGGGCACCCACAATGAGCAGTACTTC.

This clonotype was seen more than once but under ten times. This chain links TRBV4-2 with TRBJ2-1; TRBD2 matches 9 bases. V was pared by 4 bases and J by 6 bases, with 4 bases of the junction left unmatched. This CDR3 spans 14 amino acids. From germline, CDR1 is LGHNA and CDR2 YNFKEQ. The CDR3 nucleotides are TGTGCCAGCAGCCGACTTAGCGGGAGCAATGAGCAGTTCTTC. It encodes CASSRLSGSNEQFF.